The T cell receptor beta chain under discussion was sequenced for a study of cytomegalovirus exposure and HLA in healthy donors. Findings of the study overall: Relative to equally common others, HLA-associated TCR beta chains showed greater clonal expansion in a later analysis. CMV antigen specificity of a few CMV-associated chains was confirmed in vitro.

This CDR3 has 15 amino acids. V gave up 6 bases and J gave up 5 bases; unmatched junction bases: 9. Germline lookup yields CDR1 MNHEY and CDR2 SVGAGI. PCR employed 60 Vbeta and 13 Jbeta primers. Original handling: Counted up in a later analysis, unique TCR beta chains came to about 80 million, with around 11 million shared. The protocol was immunoSEQ multiplex PCR, while the TCRdb copy is restricted to in-frame clones and leaves out a portion. V, J and clone size are those of that table, while D and trimming were read from the DNA. The profile shows more than 100,000 clones, 79% of them singletons. As for this clone: Antigen unknown.

Sequenced input: PBMCs. The origin of this receptor is a man aged 45 to 65 in good health and CMV-seropositive. This chain joins TRBV6-5 and TRBJ2-1, with 8 bases lining up with TRBD2. CDR3 amino acids: CASRDSGVNDNEQFF. CDR3 nucleotide sequence: TGTGCCAGCAGGGATAGCGGGGTGAATGACAATGAGCAGTTCTTC.